These 22 T cell receptor beta chains were sequenced from one sample in a study of OX40 agonist ivuxolimab in advanced cancers. TCRdb's table, derived via immunoSEQ multiplex PCR, lists solely in-frame clones and lacks some. The repertoire consists of about 51,000 clones, with around 82% occurring once and the leading ten covering roughly 2%. The sample here was CD4+ or CD8+ T cells sorted from blood, taken in a trial of the OX40 agonist ivuxolimab. These receptors were obtained from an adult with an advanced solid tumor such as melanoma, head and neck, liver or kidney cancer.

This clone was observed a handful of times. V usage is TRBV11-2 and J usage is TRBJ2-5; D gene uncertain. The length of the CDR3 is 13 residues. Germline values: CDR1 SGHAT, CDR2 FQNNGV. Trimming removed 1 base at V and 2 bases at J, with 5 bases between. CDR3 in amino acids: CASSLGSQETQYF. DNA for the CDR3: TGTGCCAGCAGCTTAGGCTCACAAGAGACCCAGTACTTC.

This clone was counted between two and nine times. The chain is built from TRBV19 and TRBJ2-4; a possible D gene is TRBD1 (6 bases). Germline V gene lookup returns CDR1 LNHDA and CDR2 SQIVND (reference sequence). Trimming removed 2 bases from V and 0 bases from J, with 14 bases in between. The CDR3 is 17 amino acids. CDR3 region: CASSIRDTLLAKNIQYF. The CDR3 DNA is TGTGCCAGTAGTATAAGGGACACCCTCCTAGCCAAAAACATTCAGTACTTC.

V and J are TRBV29-1 and TRBJ1-2; 10 nucleotides line up with TRBD1. The ends lost 7 bases at V and 8 bases at J; junction bases unmatched: 10. The CDR3 totals 13 residues. Germline lookup yields CDR1 SQVTM and CDR2 ANQGSEA. CDR3 DNA sequence: TGCAGCGCCCTCCAGGACAGGGGGGGAGGCTACACCTTC. This sequence encodes CSALQDRGGGYTF.

A few counts support this clone. The chain combines TRBV28 with TRBJ2-5; D could derive from TRBD1 or TRBD2 (7 bases each). The CDR3 consists of 16 residues. V was clipped by 7 bases and J by 5 bases, with 23 bases between them. CDR1 is MDHEN and CDR2 is SYDVKM in the germline V gene. The DNA for the CDR3 is TGTGCCAGCACTAACGGTGGTTCAGCGGGACAGGAGACCCAGTACTTC. The encoded protein is CASTNGGSAGQETQYF.

This sequence joins TRBV9 and TRBJ2-7; D call uncertain. The CDR3 length is 16 residues. The germline V and J ends were trimmed by 0 bases and 7 bases, with 20 bases remaining between them. Germline CDR1 is SGDLS and CDR2 is YYNGEE. In DNA, the CDR3 is TGTGCCAGCAGCGTAGGGGCTTCCGGAGTCTTCGGAGAGCAGTACTTC. It translates to CASSVGASGVFGEQYF.

This clone was seen more than once but under ten times. V is TRBV7-9 and J is TRBJ1-1, with D uncertain. CDR1 is SEHNR and CDR2 is FQNEAQ in the germline V gene (reference sequence). The CDR3 loop spans 13 amino acids. V lost 3 bases and J lost 4, with 9 bases in between. DNA for the CDR3: TGTGCCAGCAGCTTCGAACGGTCCACTGAAGCTTTCTTT. Its protein product is CASSFERSTEAFF.

The CDR3: CASTPPRLGKAFF. For the CDR3, the DNA is TGTGCCAGCACCCCTCCCAGGCTGGGGAAGGCTTTCTTT. The chain uses TRBV6-5 and TRBJ1-1; no reliable D call. V lost 7 bases, J lost 11 bases, and 20 bases lay in between. The CDR3 has 13 amino acids. CDR1 and CDR2 from the germline V gene are MNHEY and SVGAGI.

This chain uses TRBV7-9 with TRBJ2-3; TRBD2 might be the D (6 bases). This CDR3 is 15 amino acids long. The germline V gene has CDR1 SEHNR and CDR2 FQNEAQ (reference sequence). The ends were cut back, 3 bases at V and 2 bases at J, with 12 bases in the middle. CDR3 amino acids: CASSLGRENTDTQYF. The CDR3 region has the DNA TGTGCCAGCAGCTTGGGGCGGGAAAACACAGATACGCAGTATTTT.

The rearrangement uses TRBV28 and TRBJ1-2; D gene ambiguous. Germline loops: CDR1 MDHEN, CDR2 SYDVKM. V gave up 6 bases and J gave up 1 base, with 6 bases separating them. The CDR3 runs to 12 residues. The CDR3: CASRGINYGYTF. The CDR3 DNA follows: TGTGCCAGCAGGGGGATTAACTATGGCTACACCTTC.

The chain uses TRBV19 and TRBJ2-1, with 8 positions matching TRBD2. Trimming took 6 bases from V and 8 from J; bases not matched to a gene: 12. Germline CDR1 and CDR2: LNHDA and SQIVND (reference sequence). The CDR3 totals 15 residues. In nucleotides, the CDR3 is TGTGCCAGTAGGAAGCCGGGACTAGGACGTGATGAGCAGTTCTTC. As protein: CASRKPGLGRDEQFF.

V usage is TRBV2 and J usage is TRBJ2-2, with TRBD1 identical over 10 bases. This CDR3 spans 15 amino acids. The junction had 3 bases not matched to a gene; V was cut back by 5 bases and J by 3 bases. In germline, CDR1 is SNHLY, CDR2 FYNNEI. CDR3 amino acids: CASSPGQGYTGELFF. The CDR3 region has the DNA TGTGCCAGCAGTCCGGGACAGGGGTACACCGGGGAGCTGTTTTTT.

The CDR3 protein is CASKRVLAESYNEQFF. CDR3 in DNA: TGTGCCAGCAAAAGAGTACTAGCGGAGAGCTACAATGAGCAGTTCTTC. V usage is TRBV27 and J usage is TRBJ2-1, with 8 nucleotides matching TRBD2. J lost 3 bases, V lost 7 bases, and 11 bases had no gene match. This CDR3 contains 16 residues. The germline V gene has CDR1 MNHEY and CDR2 SMNVEV (reference sequence).

V usage is TRBV7-6 and J usage is TRBJ1-6; D unresolved. Germline CDR1 is SGHVS and CDR2 is FNYEAQ. CDR3 length equals 16 residues. Trimming took off 2 bases at V and 5 bases at J, with 13 bases between the two ends. CDR3 DNA: TGTGCCAGCAGCTTATTCGGTCAGAATAATAATTCACCCCTCCACTTT. As protein: CASSLFGQNNNSPLHF.

In its sample, this clone is medium-sized. CDR3 DNA: TGTGCCAGCAGTGAACTCGGGACAGGGGTCGAGGGCGGGGAGCTGTTTTTT. This codes for CASSELGTGVEGGELFF. This chain joins TRBV25-1 and TRBJ2-2; 10 bases fit TRBD1. This CDR3 comprises 17 residues. Germline V gene data show CDR1 as MGHDK and CDR2 as SYGVNS. With V trimmed by 2 bases and J by 7 bases, 10 bases remained unmatched. Looking up the rest from reference TRBV25-1 and TRBJ2-2 gives the full variable domain: EADIYQTPRYLVIGTGKKITLECSQTMGHDKMYWYQQDPGMELHLIHYSYGVNSTEKGDLSSESTVSRIRTEHFPLTLESARPSHTSQYLCASSELGTGVEGGELFFGEGSRLTVL.

The sample holds one count of this clone. This chain links TRBV28 with TRBJ2-2; D is possibly TRBD2 (6 bases). The CDR3 has 15 residues. Germline V gene lookup returns CDR1 MDHEN and CDR2 SYDVKM. Trimming took off 5 bases at V and 1 base at J, with 11 bases between the two ends. The CDR3 nucleotides are TGTGCCAGCAGTCCCCGGGACTGGAACACCGGGGAGCTGTTTTTT. Encoded protein: CASSPRDWNTGELFF.

This sequence joins TRBV6-5 and TRBJ1-1, with D possibly matching TRBD1 (5 bases). This CDR3 has 14 amino acids. Looked up from germline, CDR1 is MNHEY and CDR2 is SVGAGI. Trimming left V 2 bases short and J 5 bases short, with 12 bases between. CDR3 in amino acids: CASSYGGGGTEAFF. The CDR3 DNA follows: TGTGCCAGCAGTTACGGGGGGGGTGGGACTGAAGCTTTCTTT.

This chain uses TRBV20-1 with TRBJ2-3, with no clear D. Trimming took off 4 bases at V and 4 bases at J, with 3 bases between the two ends. The CDR3 runs to 10 residues. Germline lookup yields CDR1 DFQATT and CDR2 SNEGSKA (reference sequence). CDR3 bases: TGCAGTGCTATGGCAGATACGCAGTATTTT. Translating gives CSAMADTQYF.

The chain links TRBV4-2 to TRBJ1-1, with 9 positions matching TRBD1. The J segment lost 1 base and the V segment lost 4 bases, leaving 10 bases of the junction unmatched. The CDR3 consists of 17 residues. Germline CDR1 reads LGHNA; CDR2 reads YNFKEQ. CDR3 sequence reads: CASSREADRGTNTEAFF. The CDR3, as DNA: TGTGCCAGCAGCCGCGAAGCGGACAGGGGCACGAACACTGAAGCTTTCTTT.

The V call is TRBV7-3, the J call TRBJ2-1; 8 nucleotides line up with TRBD2. The ends lost 5 bases at V and 4 bases at J; junction bases unmatched: 10. Germline V lookup: CDR1 SGHTA, CDR2 FQGTGA. The CDR3 covers 16 residues. DNA for the CDR3: TGTGCCAGCAGCCCGCCCGGGACTAGGGGATACAATGAGCAGTTCTTC. It specifies CASSPPGTRGYNEQFF.

J is TRBJ2-3 and V is TRBV18; no definite D call. This CDR3 contains 14 residues. The germline gives CDR1 KGHSH, CDR2 LQKENI. Deletions cut 4 bases from V and 6 bases from J, with 14 bases between. Here the CDR3 reads CASSRDISRDTQYF. CDR3 DNA sequence: TGTGCCAGCTCACGAGACATATCAAGGGATACGCAGTATTTT.

This clone occurred a few times. This chain uses TRBV5-1 with TRBJ2-3; D might be TRBD2 (6 bases). The germline V gene encodes CDR1 SGHRS and CDR2 YFSETQ. This CDR3 spans 15 amino acids. The ends were cut back, 4 bases at V and 5 bases at J, with 17 bases in the middle. The CDR3 sequence: CASSRSGLRGDTQYF. In DNA form, the CDR3 reads TGCGCCAGCAGCCGTAGCGGCCTCCGGGGAGATACGCAGTATTTT.

The genes are TRBV10-2 and TRBJ2-2, with TRBD2 matching 7 bases. The V gene end was trimmed by 2 bases and the J gene end by 4 bases; junction bases not matched to a gene: 10. The CDR3 has 17 residues. Germline CDR1 reads WSHSY; CDR2 reads SAAADI. CDR3 residues: CASSEGLAADTTGELFF. The CDR3 DNA is TGCGCCAGCAGTGAGGGGCTAGCGGCCGACACCACCGGGGAGCTGTTTTTT.